Below are 29 T cell receptor beta chains sequenced from a single sample in a study of cytomegalovirus exposure and HLA in healthy donors. With 60 Vbeta and 13 Jbeta primers, the PCR was carried out. Assay used: immunoSEQ multiplex PCR; TCRdb lists only in-frame clones, some missing. Of 150,000 to 200,000 clones listed, roughly four fifths are singletons. Sequencing was carried out using PBMCs. The source of these receptors is a man between 50 and 59 years old in good health and CMV-seropositive.

V is TRBV7-3 and J is TRBJ2-1; 10 nucleotides line up with TRBD2. The CDR3 extends over 17 amino acids. V lost 2 bases to trimming and J lost 4 bases; unmatched junction nucleotides: 8. Germline V gene data show CDR1 as SGHTA and CDR2 as FQGTGA. The CDR3 DNA is TGTGCCAGCAGCTTACGGGCTAGCGGGAGTTCTTACAATGAGCAGTTCTTC. It yields the protein CASSLRASGSSYNEQFF. The whole variable domain, filled in from reference TRBV7-3 and TRBJ2-1, reads GAGVSQTPSNKVTEKGKYVELRCDPISGHTALYWYRQSLGQGPEFLIYFQGTGAADDSGLPNDRFFAVRPEGSVSTLKIQRTERGDSAVYLCASSLRASGSSYNEQFFGPGTRLTVL.

This chain uses TRBV11-2 with TRBJ1-1, with D possibly TRBD1 on 5 matching bases. V was trimmed by 2 bases and J by 3 bases, leaving 13 bases between them. The CDR3 spans 15 residues. Germline values: CDR1 SGHAT, CDR2 FQNNGV. CDR3 in amino acids: CASSLMSGLYTEAFF. CDR3 bases: TGTGCCAGCAGCTTAATGTCAGGGCTATACACTGAAGCTTTCTTT.

The V call is TRBV7-9, the J call TRBJ2-1; 8 positions match TRBD2. V lost 2 bases to trimming and J lost 2 bases; unmatched junction nucleotides: 2. CDR3 length equals 15 residues. The germline CDR1 and CDR2 sequences are SEHNR and FQNEAQ (reference sequence). CDR3 loop: CASSLSSGAYNEQFF. CDR3 DNA: TGTGCCAGCAGCTTAAGTAGCGGGGCCTACAATGAGCAGTTCTTC.

This clone was detected only once. The chain uses TRBV30 and TRBJ1-3; 8 nucleotides line up with TRBD1. Unmatched junction bases numbered 3, after V lost 1 base and J lost 4 bases. The CDR3 extends over 14 amino acids. CDR1 and CDR2 from the germline V gene are GTSNPN and SVGIG (reference sequence). The CDR3 DNA reads as TGTGCCTGGAGTGCGGACAGGGTGGGAAACACCATATATTTT. Its protein product is CAWSADRVGNTIYF.

The rearrangement joins TRBV2 to TRBJ2-5; the D gene is possibly TRBD2 (5 bases). Trimming removed 8 bases from V and 7 bases from J, with 17 bases in between. CDR3 size: 13 residues. Germline V gives CDR1 SNHLY, CDR2 FYNNEI. Written as DNA, the CDR3 is TGTGCCAGCGAGGCGGGTGGTGTTGGGACCCAGTACTTC. As protein: CASEAGGVGTQYF.

The count of this clone is one. The chain joins TRBV27 to TRBJ2-3; the D gene is possibly TRBD2 (6 bases). Trimming shortened V by 4 bases and J by 5 bases, and 7 bases separated the two germline ends. This CDR3 has 12 residues. Germline V gene lookup returns CDR1 MNHEY and CDR2 SMNVEV (reference sequence). Here the CDR3 reads CASSWDLDTQYF. CDR3 sequence (DNA): TGTGCCAGCAGTTGGGACTTAGATACGCAGTATTTT.

This chain joins TRBV5-1 and TRBJ2-3, with 10 nucleotides matching TRBD2. The junction had 2 bases not matched to a gene; V was cut back by 2 bases and J by 5 bases. The CDR3 extends over 14 amino acids. The germline V gene has CDR1 SGHRS and CDR2 YFSETQ. The CDR3 loop is CASSLGLAVDTQYF. CDR3 coding DNA: TGCGCCAGCAGCTTAGGACTAGCGGTAGATACGCAGTATTTT.

The V and J genes are TRBV15 and TRBJ1-2; 7 nucleotides match TRBD1. Germline V gene lookup returns CDR1 LNHNV and CDR2 YYDKDF (reference sequence). The V and J ends lost 7 bases and 4 bases, in that order; junction bases with no gene match: 9. This CDR3 spans 14 amino acids. This CDR3 reads CATTQSRQGYGYTF. CDR3 coding DNA: TGTGCCACCACCCAATCCCGACAGGGCTATGGCTACACCTTC.

The CDR3 is CASSQETVLNTEAFF. The CDR3 DNA reads as TGCGCCAGCAGCCAAGAGACAGTCCTGAACACTGAAGCTTTCTTT. The chain joins TRBV4-1 to TRBJ1-1, with D possibly matching TRBD1 (5 bases). The germline V gene encodes CDR1 MGHRA and CDR2 YSYEKL. The CDR3 consists of 15 residues. The V end lost 0 bases, the J end lost 0 bases, and 8 bases lay between the germline ends.

This chain joins TRBV7-6 and TRBJ2-5; the D gene is possibly TRBD1 (5 bases). The last part of the DNA fits TRBJ2-7 better; the J call may be wrong. The V gene's germline CDR1 is SGHVS and CDR2 FNYEAQ. The CDR3 sequence is 14 residues long. The CDR3 sequence: CASRPDSVSYEQYF. CDR3 DNA sequence: TGTGCCAGCAGACCAGACAGCGTCTCCTACGAGCAGTACTTC.

This chain joins TRBV9 and TRBJ2-5; 7 bases map to TRBD1. The CDR3 extends over 14 amino acids. V lost 4 bases to trimming and J lost 5 bases; unmatched junction nucleotides: 8. CDR1 and CDR2 from the germline V gene are SGDLS and YYNGEE. DNA for the CDR3: TGTGCCAGCAGCCCCCAGACAGGGACCGAGACCCAGTACTTC. It codes for CASSPQTGTETQYF.

The V gene is TRBV28, the J gene TRBJ2-1; D perhaps matches TRBD1 (6 bases). Germline CDR1 is MDHEN and CDR2 is SYDVKM. Deletions cut 10 bases from V and 8 bases from J, with 18 bases between. The CDR3 is 13 amino acids. CDR3 in DNA: TGTGCCACACCAGGGGTAAAGGCCGATGAGCAGTTCTTC. It encodes CATPGVKADEQFF.

This rearrangement joins TRBV2 to TRBJ2-3, with TRBD1 identical over 9 bases. The length of the CDR3 is 12 residues. The ends lost 10 bases at V and 6 bases at J; junction bases unmatched: 5. The V gene's germline CDR1 is SNHLY and CDR2 FYNNEI. The CDR3 sequence is CATGQGEDTQYF. The DNA of the CDR3 is TGTGCCACGGGACAGGGAGAGGATACGCAGTATTTT. The full variable domain, its missing parts supplied by reference TRBV2 and TRBJ2-3, is EPEVTQTPSHQVTQMGQEVILRCVPISNHLYFYWYRQILGQKVEFLVSFYNNEISEKSEIFDDQFSVERPDGSNFTLKIRSTKLEDSAMYFCATGQGEDTQYFGPGTRLTVL.

The chain has TRBV29-1 and TRBJ2-7, with 9 bases fitting TRBD2. From germline, CDR1 is SQVTM and CDR2 ANQGSEA. V shed 7 bases and J 2 bases; nucleotides not matched to a gene: 12. There are 15 residues in the CDR3. This CDR3 is CSALYGLAGTYEQYF. The CDR3 region has the DNA TGCAGCGCGCTCTATGGGCTAGCGGGGACCTACGAGCAGTACTTC.

The CDR3 DNA is TGCAGCGTTGAAGAACAGGGGAAGAACGAGCAGTACTTC. Translating gives CSVEEQGKNEQYF. The chain combines TRBV29-1 with TRBJ2-7; 7 bases fit TRBD1. V lost 0 bases to trimming and J lost 5 bases; unmatched junction nucleotides: 4. This CDR3 has 13 residues. Germline V lookup: CDR1 SQVTM, CDR2 ANQGSEA.

In this sample, this clone turned up once. In the same sample, other DNA sequences code for this CDR3. V usage is TRBV6-5 and J usage is TRBJ1-3; D gene ambiguous. The CDR3 runs 16 residues. Trimming took off 0 bases at V and 0 bases at J, with 9 bases between the two ends. Germline V CDR1 and CDR2: MNHEY, SVGAGI. Here the CDR3 reads CASSYSPGYSGNTIYF. Written as DNA, the CDR3 is TGTGCCAGCAGTTACTCGCCGGGATACTCTGGAAACACCATATATTTT.

V and J are TRBV28 and TRBJ2-1, with TRBD1 as a possible D gene (6 bases). The germline V and J ends were trimmed by 4 bases and 4 bases, with 11 bases remaining between them. CDR1 is MDHEN and CDR2 is SYDVKM in the germline V gene. This CDR3 has 14 residues. CDR3 sequence reads: CASSSQGGYNEQFF. CDR3 nucleotide sequence: TGTGCCAGCAGTTCTCAAGGGGGTTACAATGAGCAGTTCTTC.

This chain uses TRBV9 with TRBJ2-7; 7 bases are a match to TRBD2. J was trimmed by 3 bases and V by 0 bases; bases with no gene match: 9. The CDR3 extends over 16 amino acids. In germline, CDR1 is SGDLS, CDR2 YYNGEE. CDR3 sequence: CASSVEASGLYYEQYF. The CDR3 nucleotides read TGTGCCAGCAGCGTAGAGGCTAGCGGTTTATACTACGAGCAGTACTTC.

The genes are TRBV11-2 and TRBJ2-1; 11 nucleotides match TRBD2. Trimming cost V 5 bases and J 5 bases; bases outside gene matches: 8. Per the germline V gene, CDR1 is SGHAT and CDR2 is FQNNGV. The length of the CDR3 is 16 residues. As DNA, the CDR3 is TGTGCCAGCAGCCCAGCGACTAGCGGGATCCACAATGAGCAGTTCTTC. As protein: CASSPATSGIHNEQFF.

The sample holds one count of this clone. The gene calls are TRBV11-3 and TRBJ2-4, with unresolved D. CDR3 length: 13 residues. The V gene's germline CDR1 is SGHNT and CDR2 YENEEA. Trimming removed 5 bases at V and 0 bases at J, with 5 bases between. The CDR3 nucleotides are TGTGCCAGCAGCGGGCTAGCCAAAAACATTCAGTACTTC. Translation: CASSGLAKNIQYF.

This chain uses TRBV18 with TRBJ2-1, with D possibly TRBD2 on 6 matching bases. Deletions cut 2 bases from V and 9 bases from J, with 14 bases between. Looked up from germline, CDR1 is KGHSH and CDR2 is LQKENI. The CDR3 contains 14 residues. CDR3 coding DNA: TGTGCCAGCTCACCAGGATGGTCGCGGGGTGAGCAGTTCTTC. Protein sequence: CASSPGWSRGEQFF.

The DNA for the CDR3 is TGTGCCAGCAGTCCTCCCCCGAACACTGAAGCTTTCTTT. This codes for CASSPPPNTEAFF. The chain links TRBV7-9 to TRBJ1-1; D unclear. The V end was cut by 6 bases, the J end by 1 base, with 9 bases between. This CDR3 has 13 amino acids. Germline CDR1 SEHNR, CDR2 FQNEAQ (reference sequence).

The J gene is TRBJ2-2, the V gene TRBV5-6; D is perhaps TRBD2 (7 bases). Germline-derived CDR1 and CDR2 are SGHDT and YYEEEE. The CDR3 sequence is 13 residues long. Between the trimmed V and J ends, which lost 4 bases and 6 bases, there was a span of 10 bases. This CDR3 reads CASSGRGAGELFF. The CDR3 DNA is TGTGCCAGCAGCGGGAGGGGGGCCGGGGAGCTGTTTTTT.

The chain carries TRBV7-3 and TRBJ1-3; D gene ambiguous. Trimming removed 4 bases at V and 1 base at J, with 8 bases between. The germline gives CDR1 SGHTA, CDR2 FQGTGA. The CDR3 spans 14 residues. The CDR3 DNA is TGTGCCAGCAGCTCCCGAGTATCTGGAAACACCATATATTTT. This translates into CASSSRVSGNTIYF. Full variable domain (rest looked up from reference TRBV7-3 and TRBJ1-3): GAGVSQTPSNKVTEKGKYVELRCDPISGHTALYWYRQSLGQGPEFLIYFQGTGAADDSGLPNDRFFAVRPEGSVSTLKIQRTERGDSAVYLCASSSRVSGNTIYFGEGSWLTVV.

This chain joins TRBV5-4 and TRBJ1-6; D not certain. The V gene lost 4 bases and the J gene lost 5 bases, with 16 bases spanning the gap. This CDR3 has 16 amino acids. Germline CDR1 SGHNT, CDR2 YYREEE (reference sequence). CDR3 sequence (DNA): TGTGCCAGCAGCACAAATATGGCCGCGGATAATTCACCCCTCCACTTT. This codes for CASSTNMAADNSPLHF.

This clone was counted once. V usage is TRBV15 and J usage is TRBJ2-1, with D maybe TRBD1 (6 bases). From germline, CDR1 is LNHNV and CDR2 YYDKDF (reference sequence). V was clipped by 1 base and J by 8 bases, with 12 bases between them. CDR3 size: 14 residues. This CDR3 is CATSRAINRDEQFF. Written as DNA, the CDR3 is TGTGCCACCAGCAGAGCGATAAACAGGGATGAGCAGTTCTTC. Variable domain in full (rest from reference TRBV15 and TRBJ2-1): DAMVIQNPRYQVTQFGKPVTLSCSQTLNHNVMYWYQQKSSQAPKLLFHYYDKDFNNEADTPDNFQSRRPNTSFCFLDIRSPGLGDTAMYLCATSRAINRDEQFFGPGTRLTVL.

The CDR3 nucleotides read TGTGCCAGCAGTGATGAACGGGGGGGCTACGAGCAGTACTTC. It is translated as CASSDERGGYEQYF. The chain couples TRBV2 to TRBJ2-7, with 8 bases identical to TRBD2. The V segment lost 3 bases and the J segment 3 bases; nucleotides outside the gene matches: 4. The CDR3 has 14 amino acids. Germline V gives CDR1 SNHLY, CDR2 FYNNEI.

V and J are TRBV9 and TRBJ1-1; D unclear. The germline gives CDR1 SGDLS, CDR2 YYNGEE. Trimming took 4 bases from V and 1 from J, leaving 8 bases between them. The CDR3 runs 13 residues. The CDR3: CASSPAGNTEAFF. CDR3 in DNA: TGTGCCAGCAGCCCGGCAGGGAACACTGAAGCTTTCTTT.

This rearrangement joins TRBV19 to TRBJ1-2; D remains ambiguous. Per the germline V gene, CDR1 is LNHDA and CDR2 is SQIVND (reference sequence). The V end lost 6 bases, the J end lost 7 bases, and 9 bases lay between the germline ends. The CDR3 has 11 residues. The CDR3: CASSHSIGYTF. The CDR3 bases are TGTGCCAGTAGCCACAGTATTGGCTACACCTTC.